This is a list of T cell receptor beta chains from one sample in a study of T-cell memory formation after mild COVID-19. TCRdb used MiXCR to reprocess the 5' RACE reads, holding one entry per CDR3 protein. There are about 600,000 distinct CDR3 sequences in the sample; 20% to 25% occur only once, and under 8.5% lies in the top ten. Sequenced input: PBMCs or a T cell subset sorted from them (not recorded which). Every receptor here comes from an adult woman who had mild COVID-19 (a few samples of this study predate the infection). Cell type and time point are not known. The CDR3 runs from the conserved cysteine through the conserved F or W. D genes are given only for firm matches. Only part of the rows carry a size: once, few, many, or a class if the clone is expanded.

j_gene	abundance	d_gene	v_gene	CDR3nt	CDR3aa
TRBJ2-1	few	TRBD2	TRBV5-5	TGTGCCAGCAGCTTAGGACTAGCCCCCTACAATGAGCAGTTCTTC	CASSLGLAPYNEQFF
TRBJ1-3	.	TRBD1	TRBV29-1	TGCAGCGTTGCGACAGGGCCGTCCGGAAACACCATATATTTT	CSVATGPSGNTIYF
TRBJ1-2	few	TRBD1	TRBV14	TGTGCCAGCAGTCTCACCCGGACAGGGGGAGGCTATGGCTACACCTTC	CASSLTRTGGGYGYTF
TRBJ2-7	.	.	TRBV20-1	TGCAGTGCTAGAGGTGTTATCTCCTACGAGCAGTACTTC	CSARGVISYEQYF
TRBJ1-2	.	TRBD1	TRBV27	TGTGCCAGCAGTTTTTCAGGACAGGGAGGAATCTATGGCTACACCTTC	CASSFSGQGGIYGYTF
TRBJ2-2	.	TRBD2	TRBV7-3	TGTGCCAGTCAGCGGGAGAGGACCGGGGAGCTGTTTTTT	CASQRERTGELFF
TRBJ2-1	few	.	TRBV6-2/TRBV6-3	TGTGCCAGCAGTTACGAGGGTGGGAGTGCTAGCTCCTACAATGAGCAGTTCTTC	CASSYEGGSASSYNEQFF
TRBJ1-5	.	.	TRBV27	TGTGCCAGCAGTCTCCTGGCGGGTGGCAATCAGCCCCAGCATTTT	CASSLLAGGNQPQHF
TRBJ2-1	few	TRBD2	TRBV4-3	TGCGCCCGACGGGCCGGGGGGATAATGGATGAGCAGTTCTTC	CARRAGGIMDEQFF
TRBJ2-5	.	TRBD1	TRBV25-1	TGTGCCAGCAGTGAGACCGGGACAGAAGAGACCCAGTACTTC	CASSETGTEETQYF
TRBJ1-2	few	.	TRBV7-9	TGTGCCAGCAGCCCTCCCCCCTCGACAGCCGCTATTAGGGGAAATGGCTACACCTTC	CASSPPPSTAAIRGNGYTF
TRBJ2-7	.	TRBD2	TRBV7-9	TGTGCCAGCAGCGCAACTAGCGGGCCCCGTACCTACGAGCAGTACTTC	CASSATSGPRTYEQYF
TRBJ1-2	.	.	TRBV7-8	TGTGCCAGCAGCACCGGGGGAGGGTTCCTCTATGGCTACACCTTC	CASSTGGGFLYGYTF
TRBJ1-2	.	TRBD1	TRBV12-3/TRBV12-4	TGTGCCAGCAGCCTGAGGCAGGGGGGAGGCTACACCTTC	CASSLRQGGGYTF
TRBJ1-3	few	.	TRBV19	TGTGCCAGTAGTATAGACGCCGGGACGTCTCGTGGAAACACCATATATTTT	CASSIDAGTSRGNTIYF
TRBJ2-1	.	TRBD1	TRBV3-1	TGTGCCAGCAGCCCCAACCGGGACAGGGGGAATCTTGGGCAGTTCTTC	CASSPNRDRGNLGQFF
TRBJ1-5	few	.	TRBV24-1	TGTGCCACCAGTCCGTCGGAAGTTAGCAATCAGCCCCAGCATTTT	CATSPSEVSNQPQHF
TRBJ2-7	.	.	TRBV6-5	TGTGCCAGCAAGTTCAGACTTAGCAGCGGTGAGCAGTACTTC	CASKFRLSSGEQYF
TRBJ2-3	.	TRBD2	TRBV7-2	TGTGCCAGCAGCATTGGGACTAGCAGGTCCACAGATACGCAGTATTTT	CASSIGTSRSTDTQYF
TRBJ1-5	.	.	TRBV7-9	TGTGCCAGCAGCTTAGCGGGGACTCTCAATCAGCCCCAGCATTTT	CASSLAGTLNQPQHF
TRBJ2-1	few	TRBD1	TRBV5-6	TGTGCCAGCAGCTTGGATGTCCGGGACAGGGGCAATGAGCAGTTCTTC	CASSLDVRDRGNEQFF
TRBJ1-2	few	.	TRBV29-1	TGCAGCGTTGCGGAGGGCTTGGATGGCTACACCTTC	CSVAEGLDGYTF
TRBJ2-1	.	.	TRBV20-1	TGCAGTGCTAGAGACGGGACGACGGGAGCATGGGAGCAGTTCTTC	CSARDGTTGAWEQFF
TRBJ2-1	few	TRBD2	TRBV6-6	TGTGCCAGCAGTTACGGTCCGGGAGGGTCATTTGGTGAGCAGTTCTTC	CASSYGPGGSFGEQFF
TRBJ2-2	few	.	TRBV5-1	TGCGCCAGCAGCTTCCGGGACTTTAACACCGGGGAGCTGTTTTTT	CASSFRDFNTGELFF
TRBJ1-2	.	.	TRBV20-1	TGCAGTGCTCCCACCCCGGACAGCCCCTATGGCTACACCTTC	CSAPTPDSPYGYTF
TRBJ2-1	.	.	TRBV5-6	TGTGCCAGCAGCTTACGGAACTCCTACAATGAGCAGTTCTTC	CASSLRNSYNEQFF
TRBJ1-6	.	TRBD1	TRBV5-1	TGCGCCAGCAGCTTGGAAGGGACAGGGATGAGTAATTCACCCCTCCACTTT	CASSLEGTGMSNSPLHF
TRBJ1-5	few	.	TRBV6-5	TGTGCCAGCAGTTACGACAGCCCCGGCGGGAGCAATCAGCCCCAGCATTTT	CASSYDSPGGSNQPQHF
TRBJ2-6	.	.	TRBV5-1	TGCGCCAGCAGCTTGGGGGCGACGGGGGCCAACGTCCTGACTTTC	CASSLGATGANVLTF
TRBJ1-1	.	TRBD1	TRBV2	TGTGCCAGCAGTCGGGACAGGGTCACTGAAGCTTTCTTT	CASSRDRVTEAFF
TRBJ2-3	many	TRBD1	TRBV7-2	TGTGCCAGCAGCGTAAAGACAGGGGGCGGCCGCACAGATACGCAGTATTTT	CASSVKTGGGRTDTQYF
TRBJ2-3	few	TRBD2	TRBV24-1	TGTGCCACCAGTGATCCGGGGGGGCCAGGAGATACGCAGTATTTT	CATSDPGGPGDTQYF
TRBJ2-7	few	.	TRBV27	TGTGCCAGCAGTTTATTTAGGGGCGCCGACGAGCAGTACTTC	CASSLFRGADEQYF
TRBJ2-7	.	.	TRBV5-1	TGCGCCAGCAGCTTCGAGGGAAACTACGAGCAGTACTTC	CASSFEGNYEQYF
TRBJ1-1	few	TRBD1	TRBV20-1	TGCAGTGCTAGAGATGGTACAGGGGGCGGCTTTAGAGCTTTCTTT	CSARDGTGGGFRAFF
TRBJ2-1	few	TRBD2	TRBV5-1	TGCGCCAGCAGCGCTCCCGGGACTAGCAGCTACAATGAGCAGTTCTTC	CASSAPGTSSYNEQFF
TRBJ2-5	.	TRBD2	TRBV18	TGTGCCAGCACACGTAGCGGGAGCCAAGAGACCCAGTACTTC	CASTRSGSQETQYF
TRBJ2-7	.	TRBD2	TRBV4-3	TGCGCCAGCAGCCAAGATTCTGCGGGAGAACTTTCCTACGAGCAGTACTTC	CASSQDSAGELSYEQYF
TRBJ2-7	few	TRBD2	TRBV7-9	TGTGCCACCCGCAGTAGCGGGAACGACGAGCAGTACTTC	CATRSSGNDEQYF
TRBJ2-3	many	.	TRBV15	TGTGCCACCAGCAGAGATGGGCATCGAGCCTCCCCCACAGATACGCAGTATTTT	CATSRDGHRASPTDTQYF
TRBJ1-1	.	.	TRBV5-6	TGTGCCAGCAGCTTCGTGGGGGCTGGCACTGAAGCTTTCTTT	CASSFVGAGTEAFF
TRBJ1-2	once	.	TRBV7-2	TGTGCCAGCAGCCCAGAGGGAACGGTCCCCTATGGCTACACCTTC	CASSPEGTVPYGYTF
TRBJ1-1	.	TRBD1	TRBV12-3/TRBV12-4	TGTGCCAGCAGTTTTAGGACAGGGGGCTCGGTGGGAGCTTTCTTT	CASSFRTGGSVGAFF
TRBJ1-2	few	.	TRBV3-1	TGTGCCAGCAGCCAAGCGGGGAGGGGGGCCTATGGCTACACCTTC	CASSQAGRGAYGYTF
TRBJ2-5	.	.	TRBV7-9	TGTGCCAGCAGCTTAGGCATCGGGCCCGGAACTGGAGCCCAGTACTTC	CASSLGIGPGTGAQYF
TRBJ1-2	.	TRBD1	TRBV6-2/TRBV6-3	TGTGCCAGCAGCTCGGACAGGGGGCTTCGATACTATGGCTACACCTTC	CASSSDRGLRYYGYTF
TRBJ2-2	.	TRBD2	TRBV3-1	TGTGCCAGCAGCCCGCGGACTAGCGGGAGGGTAGGCACCGGGGAGCTGTTTTTT	CASSPRTSGRVGTGELFF
TRBJ1-1	few	.	TRBV6-1	TGTGCCAGCAGTCTACCATCCCCTGAAGCTTTCTTT	CASSLPSPEAFF
TRBJ2-7	few	.	TRBV7-9	TGTGCCAGCAGCCGAACATTCTCCTACGAGCAGTACTTC	CASSRTFSYEQYF
TRBJ1-1	many	.	TRBV27	TGTGCCAGCAGTTTCTATGGCAGGGATGGGGTATGGAACACTGAAGCTTTCTTT	CASSFYGRDGVWNTEAFF
TRBJ2-2	.	TRBD1	TRBV7-3	TGTGCCAGCCGCAGGGACAGGGCGACCGGGGAGCTGTTTTTT	CASRRDRATGELFF
TRBJ2-1	.	TRBD2	TRBV7-2	TGTGCCAGCAGCTTCCGGGGACTAGCCCTGGGTGAGCAGTTCTTC	CASSFRGLALGEQFF
TRBJ1-5	many	TRBD1	TRBV7-9	TGTGCCAGCAGTCGCACAGGGGGTGCTAATCAGCCCCAGCATTTT	CASSRTGGANQPQHF